Each of the 5 T cell receptor beta chains below was sequenced from the same sample in a study of Ad26.COV2.S vaccination and SARS-CoV-2 variants. The method was immunoSEQ multiplex PCR; TCRdb's version includes in-frame clones alone and lacks a portion of them. Of about 350,000 clones in the sample, approximately 81% are singletons; the top ten hold roughly 3.3%. Treatment here: about 20 received Ad26.COV2.S at low or high dose, single or two shots; about 5 received placebo; per-sample allocation not given. Material that was analyzed had been drawn on day 63 after the first vaccine or placebo injection. The specimen comprised peripheral blood, sampled in a trial of Ad26.COV2.S vaccine versus placebo. The receptors here all came from a person aged 18-60 years who received the Ad26.COV2.S COVID-19 vaccine or a placebo.

This chain joins TRBV7-2 and TRBJ1-2; D not resolved. V dropped 6 bases and J dropped 5 bases, with 16 bases sitting between them. Per germline, CDR1 SGHTA and CDR2 FQGNSA. This CDR3 has 14 amino acids. The CDR3 region has the DNA TGTGCCAGCAGGGAGGAGCTGACAAGTTATGGCTACACCTTC. Its protein is CASREELTSYGYTF.

The chain has TRBV27 and TRBJ1-5; D is uncertain. Trimming removed 5 bases at V and 6 bases at J, with 8 bases between. Germline assignment: CDR1 MNHEY and CDR2 SMNVEV (reference sequence). This CDR3 is built from 12 residues. CDR3 in amino acids: CASSLRGQPQHF. CDR3 sequence (DNA): TGTGCCAGCAGTCTCCGAGGTCAGCCCCAGCATTTT.

The V gene is TRBV7-9, the J gene TRBJ2-5; TRBD2 matches at 14 bases. Germline V gives CDR1 SEHNR, CDR2 FQNEAQ (reference sequence). Trimming at V came to 6 bases and at J to 5 bases, leaving 11 bases not matched to a gene. This CDR3 spans 17 amino acids. In DNA form, the CDR3 reads TGTGCCAGCAGGCCCGGACTAGCGGGGGGCATAGGGGAGACCCAGTACTTC. Translated, it gives CASRPGLAGGIGETQYF.

A word on this clone: This specimen includes other DNA sequences encoding the same CDR3. This rearrangement joins TRBV19 to TRBJ2-7, with 8 bases matching TRBD2. Germline CDR1 LNHDA, CDR2 SQIVND (reference sequence). Trimming at V came to 5 bases and at J to 4 bases, leaving 7 bases not matched to a gene. The CDR3 contains 14 residues. The CDR3 DNA follows: TGTGCCAGTAGTCCCGGGACTAGTTCGTACGAGCAGTACTTC. Translation: CASSPGTSSYEQYF. Full variable domain (missing parts from reference TRBV19 and TRBJ2-7): DGGITQSPKYLFRKEGQNVTLSCEQNLNHDAMYWYRQDPGQGLRLIYYSQIVNDFQKGDIAEGYSVSREKKESFPLTVTSAQKNPTAFYLCASSPGTSSYEQYFGPGTRLTVT.

The chain links TRBV6-2 or TRBV6-3 to TRBJ2-7; the D call may be TRBD1 or TRBD2 (6 bases each). This CDR3 has 18 amino acids. In germline, CDR1 is MNHEY, CDR2 SVGEGT. V was cut by 2 bases and J by 4 bases, with 24 bases left in between. CDR3 in amino acids: CASSYGGLELQGGYEQYF. CDR3 in DNA: TGTGCCAGCAGTTACGGTGGTCTGGAGCTACAAGGGGGGTACGAGCAGTACTTC.